These 30 T cell receptor beta chains came from one sample sequenced in a study of blood T cell repertoires in COVID-19. The table came from immunoSEQ multiplex PCR; TCRdb's copy has only in-frame clones and leaves some out. The sample includes just under 65,000 clones, approximately 80% of them seen just once. The sequenced material came from peripheral blood. Receptors were obtained from a man between 60 and 75 years old with COVID-19, enrolled during active disease.

V gene TRBV3-1 (or the pseudogene TRBV3-2) combines with J gene TRBJ1-5, with D uncertain. The germline V and J ends were trimmed by 0 bases and 4 bases, with 4 bases remaining between them. CDR3 length equals 13 residues. The germline gives CDR1 LGHDT, CDR2 YNNKEL (reference sequence). The chain's CDR3 is CASSQDYNQPQHF. For the CDR3, the DNA is TGTGCCAGCAGCCAAGATTATAATCAGCCCCAGCATTTT.

V is TRBV7-3 and J is TRBJ1-2; a possible D gene is TRBD1 (5 bases). Germline loops: CDR1 SGHTA, CDR2 FQGTGA. The V end was cut by 8 bases, the J end by 2 bases, with 12 bases between. This CDR3 region has 13 residues. The DNA for the CDR3 is TGTGCCAGCGCATTCTCAGGGAACTATGGCTACACCTTC. It encodes CASAFSGNYGYTF. The full variable domain, completed using reference TRBV7-3 and TRBJ1-2, is GAGVSQTPSNKVTEKGKYVELRCDPISGHTALYWYRQSLGQGPEFLIYFQGTGAADDSGLPNDRFFAVRPEGSVSTLKIQRTERGDSAVYLCASAFSGNYGYTFGSGTRLTVV.

The rearrangement joins TRBV30 to TRBJ2-1, with TRBD1 matching over 9 bases. V lost 1 base, J lost 4 bases, and 5 bases stayed unmatched. CDR1 is GTSNPN and CDR2 is SVGIG in the germline V gene (reference sequence). This CDR3 spans 15 amino acids. CDR3 nucleotides: TGTGCCTGGAGTGCGGGACAGGGAGTTTACAATGAGCAGTTCTTC. It encodes CAWSAGQGVYNEQFF.

The chain has TRBV19 and TRBJ1-2; 9 bases line up with TRBD1. Per germline, CDR1 LNHDA and CDR2 SQIVND (reference sequence). Trimming cost V 4 bases and J 4 bases; bases outside gene matches: 13. There are 17 residues in the CDR3. CDR3 protein: CASSTKRGDREGYGYTF. CDR3 in DNA: TGTGCCAGTAGTACCAAAAGGGGGGACAGGGAGGGCTATGGCTACACCTTC.

This clone appeared a single time. The CDR3 coding sequence is TGTGCCAGCAGCTTACTGGACAGTGAGGGGGATGGGCCCCAGCATTTT. Its translation is CASSLLDSEGDGPQHF. The chain is built from TRBV7-9 and TRBJ1-5, with D possibly TRBD1 on 6 matching bases. V lost 2 bases and J lost 9, with 20 bases in between. This CDR3 spans 16 amino acids. CDR1 is SEHNR, CDR2 FQNEAQ, per germline (reference sequence).

The chain combines TRBV18 with TRBJ2-7; TRBD1 is a possible D gene (5 bases). Germline CDR1 reads KGHSH; CDR2 reads LQKENI. V was shortened by 0 bases and J by 2 bases, with 8 bases between the two germline ends. The CDR3 is 14 amino acids. CDR3 DNA: TGTGCCAGCTCACCACCGGGGCTAACCTACGAGCAGTACTTC. Protein: CASSPPGLTYEQYF.

This clone came up many times. V usage is TRBV4-1 and J usage is TRBJ2-3; D unresolved. The germline V gene encodes CDR1 MGHRA and CDR2 YSYEKL. V dropped 6 bases and J dropped 5 bases, with 12 bases sitting between them. The CDR3 runs to 13 residues. DNA of the CDR3: TGCGCCAGCAGGATGGGCTTAGGAGATACGCAGTATTTT. It translates to CASRMGLGDTQYF.

The chain uses TRBV5-1 and TRBJ2-7; TRBD2 matches at 14 bases. V dropped 3 bases and J dropped 6; count of bases not matched to a gene: 2. The CDR3 consists of 14 residues. Germline CDR1 SGHRS, CDR2 YFSETQ. The CDR3 DNA reads as TGCGCCAGCAGCTCCGGGACTAGCGGGAGCGAGCAGTACTTC. Its translation is CASSSGTSGSEQYF. The entire variable domain, with the rest obtained from reference TRBV5-1 and TRBJ2-7, is as follows: KAGVTQTPRYLIKTRGQQVTLSCSPISGHRSVSWYQQTPGQGLQFLFEYFSETQRNKGNFPGRFSGRQFSNSRSEMNVSTLELGDSALYLCASSSGTSGSEQYFGPGTRLTVT.

This clone was seen a single time. The CDR3 DNA sequence: TGTGCCAGCAGCTTAGACAGCGGAGGAAGAGATACGCAGTATTTT. It encodes CASSLDSGGRDTQYF. The chain employs TRBV11-1 and TRBJ2-3, with D possibly TRBD2 on 5 matching bases. Germline-derived CDR1 and CDR2 are SGHAT and FQDESV (reference sequence). This CDR3 is 15 amino acids long. Trimming removed 1 base from V and 5 bases from J, with 13 bases in between. The entire variable domain, with the rest obtained from reference TRBV11-1 and TRBJ2-3, is as follows: EAEVAQSPRYKITEKSQAVAFWCDPISGHATLYWYRQILGQGPELLVQFQDESVVDDSQLPKDRFSAERLKGVDSTLKIQPAELGDSAMYLCASSLDSGGRDTQYFGPGTRLTVL.

V usage is TRBV27 and J usage is TRBJ1-3; a weak D match, TRBD1 (6 bases). V was shortened by 0 bases and J by 4 bases, with 13 bases between the two germline ends. The CDR3 extends over 16 amino acids. The germline CDR1 and CDR2 sequences are MNHEY and SMNVEV (reference sequence). CDR3 sequence reads: CASSLSWGPSGNTIYF. The DNA of the CDR3 is TGTGCCAGCAGTTTATCTTGGGGGCCTTCGGGAAACACCATATATTTT.

This chain links TRBV21-1 with TRBJ2-1; the table's D call, TRBD2, has no DNA check behind it. TRBV21-1 is termed a pseudogene. The CDR3 runs to 15 residues. CDR3 loop: CASLRGGVINNEQFF. The CDR3 DNA reads as TGTGCCAGCCTTCGAGGCGGGGTAATCAACAATGAGCAGTTCTTC.

V gene TRBV25-1 combines with J gene TRBJ1-4; D ambiguous. Germline V gene sequence: CDR1 MGHDK, CDR2 SYGVNS. The V end was cut by 3 bases, the J end by 8 bases, with 13 bases between. The CDR3 length is 14 residues. CDR3 bases: TGTGCCAGCAGTGATTATTTAACGGGAGAAAAACTGTTTTTT. It specifies CASSDYLTGEKLFF. The full variable domain, its missing parts supplied by reference TRBV25-1 and TRBJ1-4, is EADIYQTPRYLVIGTGKKITLECSQTMGHDKMYWYQQDPGMELHLIHYSYGVNSTEKGDLSSESTVSRIRTEHFPLTLESARPSHTSQYLCASSDYLTGEKLFFGSGTQLSVL.

V usage is TRBV11-3 and J usage is TRBJ1-1, with 8 positions matching TRBD1. The CDR3 runs to 14 residues. Germline V gene sequence: CDR1 SGHNT, CDR2 YENEEA. The V gene end was trimmed by 4 bases and the J gene end by 1 base; junction bases not matched to a gene: 2. CDR3 region: CASSYGTGNTEAFF. The CDR3 DNA follows: TGTGCCAGCAGCTACGGGACAGGGAACACTGAAGCTTTCTTT.

The chain recombines TRBV18 with TRBJ2-5, with a weak D call TRBD2 (5 bases). The CDR3 totals 13 residues. V lost 3 bases and J lost 4, with 9 bases in between. Germline V lookup: CDR1 KGHSH, CDR2 LQKENI. CDR3 DNA: TGTGCCAGCTCACCGGTAGGGAGAGAGACCCAGTACTTC. It specifies CASSPVGRETQYF.

The chain employs TRBV11-2 and TRBJ2-2; maybe TRBD1 (6 bases). CDR3 size: 17 residues. CDR1 is SGHAT and CDR2 is FQNNGV in the germline V gene. V shed 5 bases and J shed 4 bases, with 20 bases lying between them. The CDR3 spells CASSQGRRDNLTGELFF. Here the CDR3 DNA reads TGTGCCAGCAGCCAAGGTCGACGGGACAACCTCACCGGGGAGCTGTTTTTT.

J is TRBJ2-1 and V is TRBV29-1; TRBD1 agrees at 10 bases. The ends lost 2 bases at V and 1 base at J; junction bases unmatched: 5. The CDR3 is 16 residues long. Germline values: CDR1 SQVTM, CDR2 ANQGSEA. DNA for the CDR3: TGCAGCGTTGAATGGCGGGACAGGGGTTCCTACAATGAGCAGTTCTTC. Translating gives CSVEWRDRGSYNEQFF.

As DNA, the CDR3 is TGTGCCAGCAGTTCCCCACAGGGGAATCAGCCCCAGCATTTT. Amino acids: CASSSPQGNQPQHF. The chain links TRBV28 to TRBJ1-5; 7 bases match TRBD1. The CDR3 has 14 amino acids. V lost 4 bases to trimming and J lost 4 bases; unmatched junction nucleotides: 4. Germline V gene data show CDR1 as MDHEN and CDR2 as SYDVKM.

A single count supports this clone. This rearrangement joins TRBV5-1 to TRBJ1-1; tentatively, D is TRBD1 (6 bases). The germline CDR1 and CDR2 sequences are SGHRS and YFSETQ. The CDR3 length is 13 residues. Trimming took 4 bases from V and 10 from J, leaving 17 bases between them. The CDR3 region is CASSPGENAAAFF. The CDR3 coding sequence is TGCGCCAGCAGCCCAGGGGAGAATGCGGCAGCTTTCTTT.

J is TRBJ1-2 and V is TRBV7-9; the match to TRBD1 covers 8 bases. Germline V CDR1 and CDR2: SEHNR, FQNEAQ (reference sequence). This CDR3 has 15 residues. Trimming removed 5 bases from V and 7 bases from J; junction bases left unmatched: 12. CDR3: CASSPRDRSRVGYTF. The CDR3 nucleotides are TGTGCCAGCAGCCCCAGGGACAGGTCCCGGGTTGGCTACACCTTC.

The chain carries TRBV5-1 and TRBJ2-1; the match to TRBD2 covers 16 bases. Germline loops: CDR1 SGHRS, CDR2 YFSETQ. The CDR3 has 18 residues. V shed 4 bases and J 1 base; nucleotides not matched to a gene: 5. CDR3 nucleotide sequence: TGCGCCAGCAGCCCCCAGGGACTAGCGGGAGGGTCCTACAATGAGCAGTTCTTC. Protein sequence: CASSPQGLAGGSYNEQFF.

V and J are TRBV30 and TRBJ1-2; D gene uncertain. Deletions cut 5 bases from V and 8 bases from J, with 12 bases between. The V gene's germline CDR1 is GTSNPN and CDR2 SVGIG (reference sequence). The CDR3 runs 11 residues. The chain's CDR3 is CAWERENGYTF. CDR3 sequence (DNA): TGTGCCTGGGAACGGGAAAACGGCTACACCTTC.

The genes are TRBV6-5 and TRBJ2-5; a possible D gene is TRBD2 (5 bases). Looked up from germline, CDR1 is MNHEY and CDR2 is SVGAGI. The CDR3 totals 14 residues. Trimming removed 5 bases from V and 4 bases from J, with 14 bases in between. CDR3 sequence: CASSPLRGSETQYF. CDR3 in DNA: TGTGCCAGCAGTCCCCTACGGGGTTCAGAGACCCAGTACTTC.

V is TRBV9 and J is TRBJ2-1, with 12 bases that match TRBD2. Germline CDR1 SGDLS, CDR2 YYNGEE. CDR3 size: 16 residues. The ends lost 4 bases at V and 10 bases at J; junction bases unmatched: 12. As DNA, the CDR3 is TGTGCCAGCAGCCAAAGGCCGGGACTAGCGGGTTACGAGCAGTTCTTC. Translation: CASSQRPGLAGYEQFF.

The chain has TRBV24-1 and TRBJ2-5; D perhaps matches TRBD1 (6 bases). The CDR3 contains 16 residues. CDR1 is KGHDR, CDR2 SFDVKD, per germline. Trimming removed 4 bases from V and 1 base from J, with 15 bases in between. The CDR3 DNA is TGTGCCACCAGTGACCTGACAGGTTTGGGCCAAGAGACCCAGTACTTC. Protein: CATSDLTGLGQETQYF.

A single count supports this clone. This sequence joins TRBV6-2 or TRBV6-3 and TRBJ2-7; no reliable D call. This CDR3 is built from 12 residues. Germline V gene data show CDR1 as MNHEY and CDR2 as SVGEGT. Trimming pared 5 bases from V and 1 base from J, leaving 6 bases between. The CDR3 region has the DNA TGTGCCAGCAGTGCGCTTTCCTACGAGCAGTACTTC. This codes for CASSALSYEQYF.

The chain uses TRBV9 and TRBJ2-2, with 7 bases aligning to TRBD2. CDR1 and CDR2 from the germline V gene are SGDLS and YYNGEE. CDR3 size: 16 residues. V lost 3 bases and J lost 1; bases outside the gene matches: 6. The CDR3 DNA reads as TGTGCCAGCAGCGCAGAGACTAGCTGGAACACCGGGGAGCTGTTTTTT. This sequence encodes CASSAETSWNTGELFF.

The chain links TRBV2 to TRBJ2-1; 9 nucleotides match TRBD2. The ends lost 6 bases at V and 2 bases at J; junction bases unmatched: 5. The CDR3 consists of 15 residues. From germline, CDR1 is SNHLY and CDR2 FYNNEI. CDR3 in amino acids: CASSVSGGTYNEQFF. In nucleotides, the CDR3 is TGTGCCAGCAGCGTAAGCGGGGGGACCTACAATGAGCAGTTCTTC. Full variable domain (rest looked up from reference TRBV2 and TRBJ2-1): EPEVTQTPSHQVTQMGQEVILRCVPISNHLYFYWYRQILGQKVEFLVSFYNNEISEKSEIFDDQFSVERPDGSNFTLKIRSTKLEDSAMYFCASSVSGGTYNEQFFGPGTRLTVL.

V is TRBV30 and J is TRBJ2-2, with 10 bases that match TRBD1. This CDR3 region has 14 residues. CDR1 is GTSNPN and CDR2 is SVGIG in the germline V gene (reference sequence). The ends lost 4 bases at V and 3 bases at J; junction bases unmatched: 2. In nucleotides, the CDR3 is TGTGCCTGGACCGGGACAGGGGACACCGGGGAGCTGTTTTTT. Amino acids: CAWTGTGDTGELFF.

CDR3 bases: TGTGCCAGCAGCCATGGGGCCGAGCAGTACTTC. Translating gives CASSHGAEQYF. The gene calls are TRBV7-6 and TRBJ2-7, with a possible D match to TRBD1 (5 bases). Germline V gene sequence: CDR1 SGHVS, CDR2 FNYEAQ. The CDR3 length is 11 residues. V lost 5 bases and J lost 6, with 8 bases in between. Looking up the rest from reference TRBV7-6 and TRBJ2-7 gives the full variable domain: GAGVSQSPRYKVTKRGQDVALRCDPISGHVSLYWYRQALGQGPEFLTYFNYEAQQDKSGLPNDRFSAERPEGSISTLTIQRTEQRDSAMYRCASSHGAEQYFGPGTRLTVT.

This clone was seen just once. The chain uses TRBV27 and TRBJ1-5; 10 bases align to TRBD1. The CDR3 consists of 24 residues. The V gene end was trimmed by 3 bases and the J gene end by 2 bases; junction bases not matched to a gene: 28. The germline CDR1 and CDR2 sequences are MNHEY and SMNVEV (reference sequence). The CDR3 sequence: CASSFLPILNGQGGARVGNQPQHF. CDR3 nucleotides: TGTGCCAGCAGTTTTCTCCCCATCCTAAATGGACAGGGGGGTGCAAGGGTGGGCAATCAGCCCCAGCATTTT.